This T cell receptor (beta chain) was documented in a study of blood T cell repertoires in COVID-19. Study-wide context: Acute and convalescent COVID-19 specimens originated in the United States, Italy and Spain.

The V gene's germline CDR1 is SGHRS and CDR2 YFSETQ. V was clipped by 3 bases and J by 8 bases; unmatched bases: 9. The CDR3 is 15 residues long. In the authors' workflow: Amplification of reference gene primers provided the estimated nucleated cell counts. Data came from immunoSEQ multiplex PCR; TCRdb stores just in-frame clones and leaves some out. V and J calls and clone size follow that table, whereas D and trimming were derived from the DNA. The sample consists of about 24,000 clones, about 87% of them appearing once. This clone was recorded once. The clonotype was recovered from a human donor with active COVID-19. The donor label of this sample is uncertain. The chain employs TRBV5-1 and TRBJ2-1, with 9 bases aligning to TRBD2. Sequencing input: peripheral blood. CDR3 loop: CASSSSGGLAYEQFF. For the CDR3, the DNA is TGCGCCAGCAGCTCGAGCGGGGGGCTCGCCTATGAGCAGTTCTTC.